These 15 T cell receptor beta chains originate from one sample sequenced in a study of blood T cell repertoires in COVID-19 (dated by TCRdb to about 2020). Library generation was performed with the immunoSEQ multiplex PCR assay. TCRdb obtained this table from immuneACCESS and retained in-frame rearrangements with V and J assigned. These tables miss some clones; where compared with another copy, unresolved V genes account for less than half of the shortfall, and the remainder is unexplained. For this sample the table gives about 150,000 clones, of which about 86% were detected only once. The ten largest account for around 7.8% of the sample. Material: PBMCs or T cells enriched from blood (not recorded which). These receptors all stem from a man aged 50-59 years who had recovered from COVID-19.

The chain carries TRBV7-2 and TRBJ1-4; D ambiguous. Germline lookup yields CDR1 SGHTA and CDR2 FQGNSA. There are 15 residues in the CDR3. Trimming took 1 base from V and 1 from J, leaving 7 bases between them. CDR3 nucleotides: TGTGCCAGCAGCTTAGGAGGGTTAACTAATGAAAAACTGTTTTTT. It codes for CASSLGGLTNEKLFF.

The gene calls are TRBV7-2 and TRBJ1-5; 9 bases agree with TRBD1. Germline CDR1 and CDR2: SGHTA and FQGNSA. The ends lost 4 bases at V and 2 bases at J; junction bases unmatched: 0. The CDR3 covers 14 residues. The CDR3 reads CASSWTGGNQPQHF. As DNA, the CDR3 is TGTGCCAGCAGCTGGACAGGGGGCAATCAGCCCCAGCATTTT.

This chain connects TRBV7-3 to TRBJ1-1; no definite D call. The germline V and J ends were trimmed by 5 bases and 4 bases, with 14 bases remaining between them. Germline V CDR1 and CDR2: SGHTA, FQGTGA. The CDR3 sequence is 14 residues long. CDR3 bases: TGTGCCAGCAGCCCAAGAGGGTCGGGCACTGAAGCTTTCTTT. Translated, it gives CASSPRGSGTEAFF.

The chain links TRBV5-1 to TRBJ1-4, with D possibly being TRBD1 (6 bases). The CDR3 runs 15 residues. Trimming took off 5 bases at V and 6 bases at J, with 17 bases between the two ends. From germline, CDR1 is SGHRS and CDR2 YFSETQ. CDR3 loop: CASSPTFTGYEKLFF. In DNA form, the CDR3 reads TGCGCCAGCAGTCCAACTTTTACAGGGTATGAAAAACTGTTTTTT. Complete variable domain (other parts from reference TRBV5-1 and TRBJ1-4): KAGVTQTPRYLIKTRGQQVTLSCSPISGHRSVSWYQQTPGQGLQFLFEYFSETQRNKGNFPGRFSGRQFSNSRSEMNVSTLELGDSALYLCASSPTFTGYEKLFFGSGTQLSVL.

The V gene is TRBV6-5, the J gene TRBJ2-7, with 9 bases lining up with TRBD1. The CDR3 has 15 residues. Trimming removed 6 bases from V and 3 bases from J; junction bases left unmatched: 9. Germline V lookup: CDR1 MNHEY, CDR2 SVGAGI. The CDR3: CASSGAGQGGYEQYF. CDR3 bases: TGTGCCAGCAGCGGGGCGGGACAGGGAGGCTACGAGCAGTACTTC.

The chain uses TRBV19 and TRBJ2-1; 8 bases map to TRBD2. Germline V gene sequence: CDR1 LNHDA, CDR2 SQIVND (reference sequence). This CDR3 has 14 residues. J was trimmed by 1 base and V by 11 bases; bases with no gene match: 7. The CDR3 DNA reads as TGTGCCGCGAGCGGGGGTAAATCCTACAATGAGCAGTTCTTC. Its protein product is CAASGGKSYNEQFF.

The chain has TRBV5-5 and TRBJ2-7; maybe TRBD2 (5 bases). V lost 4 bases and J 4 bases, leaving 15 bases between the germline ends. From germline, CDR1 is SGHKS and CDR2 YYEKEE (reference sequence). The CDR3 runs 14 residues. CDR3 DNA: TGTGCCAGCAGCCCGGGCCTAGCATCGTACGAGCAGTACTTC. Amino acids: CASSPGLASYEQYF.

This clone was observed once. CDR3 sequence (DNA): TGTGCCAGCCGAGGAGAGGGTACGGGCAATCAGCCCCAGCATTTT. It specifies CASRGEGTGNQPQHF. The gene calls are TRBV7-9 and TRBJ1-5; D gene ambiguous. The V and J ends lost 8 bases and 2 bases respectively, with 16 bases between them. Germline CDR1 SEHNR, CDR2 FQNEAQ (reference sequence). The CDR3 is made up of 15 amino acids. Looking up the rest from reference TRBV7-9 and TRBJ1-5 gives the full variable domain: DTGVSQNPRHKITKRGQNVTFRCDPISEHNRLYWYRQTLGQGPEFLTYFQNEAQLEKSRLLSDRFSAERPKGSFSTLEIQRTEQGDSAMYLCASRGEGTGNQPQHFGDGTRLSIL.

V and J are TRBV2 and TRBJ2-5; 8 bases agree with TRBD2. With 7 bases clipped from V and 4 bases from J, the junction kept 8 bases outside the gene matches. Germline lookup yields CDR1 SNHLY and CDR2 FYNNEI. This CDR3 has 14 residues. The CDR3 DNA sequence: TGTGCCAGCAACCCGGGACTAGTCCGAGAGACCCAGTACTTC. Translated: CASNPGLVRETQYF.

This clone was seen a few times. The chain is built from TRBV4-1 and TRBJ1-1; D may be TRBD1 (6 bases). This CDR3 has 14 residues. The germline gives CDR1 MGHRA, CDR2 YSYEKL. Trimming pared 4 bases from V and 5 bases from J, leaving 14 bases between. CDR3 DNA sequence: TGCGCCAGCAGCCGGGGGCCTTGGGAGACTGAAGCTTTCTTT. Translation: CASSRGPWETEAFF.

The chain has TRBV18 and TRBJ1-6, with D uncertain. Germline values: CDR1 KGHSH, CDR2 LQKENI. The V and J ends lost 0 bases and 3 bases respectively, with 9 bases between them. This CDR3 spans 16 amino acids. The CDR3 nucleotides read TGTGCCAGCTCACCACCGCGGAGAAACTATAATTCACCCCTCCACTTT. Translated, it gives CASSPPRRNYNSPLHF.

This clone came up once. This chain connects TRBV15 to TRBJ2-5; tentative D call: TRBD2 (5 bases). CDR3 size: 15 residues. Germline-derived CDR1 and CDR2 are LNHNV and YYDKDF (reference sequence). Trimming took 0 bases from V and 7 from J, leaving 15 bases between them. The CDR3 coding sequence is TGTGCCACCAGCAGAGATCGAGCTAGCTCTGGGACCCAGTACTTC. Amino acids: CATSRDRASSGTQYF.

The chain recombines TRBV20-1 with TRBJ1-2; D not certain. Germline lookup yields CDR1 DFQATT and CDR2 SNEGSKA (reference sequence). This CDR3 region has 11 residues. The ends were cut back, 3 bases at V and 3 bases at J, with 5 bases in the middle. This chain's CDR3 is CSASLDYGYTF. As DNA, the CDR3 is TGCAGTGCTAGTCTCGACTATGGCTACACCTTC.

This chain links TRBV7-2 with TRBJ2-7; tentatively, D is TRBD1 (5 bases). This CDR3 comprises 17 residues. Germline CDR1 reads SGHTA; CDR2 reads FQGNSA. Trimming pared 4 bases from V and 3 bases from J, leaving 22 bases between. In DNA, the CDR3 is TGTGCCAGCAGCTATCGTATACCTTACAGGTTGAACTACGAGCAGTACTTC. Translating it yields CASSYRIPYRLNYEQYF.

In this sample, this clone turned up once. The chain's CDR3 is CASRLGAGGPEAFF. CDR3 in DNA: TGTGCAAGTCGCCTAGGGGCCGGGGGGCCTGAAGCTTTCTTT. The gene calls are TRBV12-2 and TRBJ1-1. TRBV12-2 is a pseudogene segment. There are 14 residues in the CDR3.